A single sample gave rise to the 32 T cell receptor beta chains below, sequenced in a study of cytomegalovirus exposure and HLA in healthy donors. Primers included in the PCR were 60 Vbeta and 13 Jbeta primers. The data were produced by immunoSEQ multiplex PCR, yet TCRdb's version contains in-frame clones alone and is incomplete. The data hold 200,000 to 250,000 clones, with about 80% observed a single time. Sequencing was performed on PBMCs. The receptors shown here come from a man aged 35-49 years in good health and CMV-seronegative.

The chain joins TRBV4-1 to TRBJ2-3; the D gene is possibly TRBD2 (7 bases). V lost 1 base and J lost 5, with 13 bases in between. The CDR3 is 15 amino acids. The germline V gene encodes CDR1 MGHRA and CDR2 YSYEKL. CDR3 in DNA: TGCGCCAGCAGCCAAGGGGGGGGGCCTGGAGATACGCAGTATTTT. Encoded protein: CASSQGGGPGDTQYF.

V gene TRBV7-3 combines with J gene TRBJ2-1, with 7 bases that match TRBD2. The CDR3 totals 16 residues. V shed 1 base and J 6 bases; nucleotides not matched to a gene: 9. CDR1 is SGHTA, CDR2 FQGTGA, per germline. The CDR3 coding sequence is TGTGCCAGCAGCTTAAAAGGCGGGAGAGATCCCAATGAGCAGTTCTTC. It specifies CASSLKGGRDPNEQFF. The entire variable domain, with the rest obtained from reference TRBV7-3 and TRBJ2-1, is as follows: GAGVSQTPSNKVTEKGKYVELRCDPISGHTALYWYRQSLGQGPEFLIYFQGTGAADDSGLPNDRFFAVRPEGSVSTLKIQRTERGDSAVYLCASSLKGGRDPNEQFFGPGTRLTVL.

The V and J genes are TRBV19 and TRBJ1-5; tentative D call: TRBD1 (5 bases). This CDR3 region has 15 residues. The germline V gene encodes CDR1 LNHDA and CDR2 SQIVND (reference sequence). V was cut by 2 bases and J by 2 bases, with 10 bases left in between. CDR3 coding DNA: TGTGCCAGTAGTATATCCGGAGGGGGCAATCAGCCCCAGCATTTT. It yields the protein CASSISGGGNQPQHF.

This chain's CDR3 is CASSVASGDYEQYF. CDR3 DNA sequence: TGTGCCAGCAGCGTAGCCTCGGGGGACTACGAGCAGTACTTC. The chain couples TRBV9 to TRBJ2-7, with D possibly TRBD2 on 6 matching bases. Trimming shortened V by 0 bases and J by 3 bases, and 10 bases separated the two germline ends. Germline CDR1 SGDLS, CDR2 YYNGEE. This CDR3 region has 14 residues.

The chain employs TRBV7-9 and TRBJ1-6; D is ambiguous. The CDR3 is made up of 16 amino acids. Germline V lookup: CDR1 SEHNR, CDR2 FQNEAQ (reference sequence). The V end lost 5 bases, the J end lost 5 bases, and 16 bases lay between the germline ends. The CDR3 here is CASSQSSPQNNSPLHF. CDR3 bases: TGTGCCAGCAGCCAATCATCCCCACAGAATAATTCACCCCTCCACTTT.

The chain couples TRBV19 to TRBJ1-2; the match to TRBD1 covers 8 bases. Per germline, CDR1 LNHDA and CDR2 SQIVND (reference sequence). V shed 3 bases and J 2 bases; nucleotides not matched to a gene: 2. CDR3 length: 14 amino acids. CDR3 sequence: CASSIGQGNYGYTF. The CDR3 region has the DNA TGTGCCAGTAGTATTGGACAGGGAAACTATGGCTACACCTTC.

The CDR3 reads CASSRYYAQAFF. In DNA form, the CDR3 reads TGTGCCAGCAGCCGATACTACGCCCAAGCTTTCTTT. The chain joins TRBV7-2 to TRBJ1-1; D uncertain. Trimming stripped 5 bases from V and 9 bases from J, with 13 bases between. CDR1 and CDR2 from the germline V gene are SGHTA and FQGNSA. There are 12 residues in the CDR3.

Concerning this clone: Other nucleotide sequences in the sample specify the same CDR3. The chain recombines TRBV19 with TRBJ1-1; no clear D. Trimming left V 7 bases short and J 1 base short, with 7 bases between. The CDR3 is 12 residues long. Germline values: CDR1 LNHDA, CDR2 SQIVND (reference sequence). CDR3 sequence reads: CASTPGNTEAFF. The CDR3, as DNA: TGTGCCAGTACCCCGGGGAACACTGAAGCTTTCTTT.

V is TRBV2 and J is TRBJ1-3, with TRBD1 matching over 7 bases. CDR3 length: 15 amino acids. CDR1 SNHLY and CDR2 FYNNEI come from the germline V gene. V was pared by 6 bases and J by 0 bases, with 5 bases of the junction left unmatched. The CDR3 sequence: CASSATGPSGNTIYF. Written as DNA, the CDR3 is TGTGCCAGCAGCGCGACAGGGCCCTCTGGAAACACCATATATTTT.

This chain connects TRBV27 to TRBJ2-5; 8 bases fit TRBD2. The J call is uncertain, as TRBJ2-7 better fits the DNA end. This CDR3 region has 14 residues. CDR1 MNHEY and CDR2 SMNVEV come from the germline V gene (reference sequence). This CDR3 is CASSSSGSGYEQYF. CDR3 coding DNA: TGTGCCAGCAGTTCCAGCGGGAGTGGTTACGAGCAGTACTTC.

The chain carries TRBV5-1 and TRBJ1-6, with no clear D. The CDR3 runs to 15 residues. V lost 1 base to trimming and J lost 4 bases, with 9 bases between them. Per germline, CDR1 SGHRS and CDR2 YFSETQ. In nucleotides, the CDR3 is TGCGCCAGCAGCTTGACCGGGTTTTATAATTCACCCCTCCACTTT. The encoded protein is CASSLTGFYNSPLHF.

The CDR3 loop is CASSLKSRDRGHQPQHF. Written as DNA, the CDR3 is TGTGCCAGCAGCTTAAAAAGCCGGGACAGGGGACATCAGCCCCAGCATTTT. The chain has TRBV6-4 and TRBJ1-5, with 10 nucleotides matching TRBD1. CDR3 size: 17 residues. CDR1 and CDR2 from the germline V gene are MRHNA and SNTAGT. V shed 6 bases, J shed 5 bases, and the junction held 13 bases outside the gene matches.

V and J are TRBV6-5 and TRBJ2-3; D is uncertain. Deletions cut 5 bases from V and 5 bases from J, with 5 bases between. This CDR3 is 11 amino acids long. The germline V gene has CDR1 MNHEY and CDR2 SVGAGI. The DNA for the CDR3 is TGTGCCAGCAGTACGGGAGATACGCAGTATTTT. This gives the protein CASSTGDTQYF.

This chain links TRBV10-3 with TRBJ1-2, with D perhaps TRBD1 (5 bases). CDR3 size: 12 residues. The V gene's germline CDR1 is ENHRY and CDR2 SYGVKD. V was shortened by 10 bases and J by 2 bases, with 11 bases between the two germline ends. CDR3 residues: CATTGGNYGYTF. In DNA form, the CDR3 reads TGTGCCACCACCGGGGGAAACTATGGCTACACCTTC.

This clone appeared a few times. The rearrangement links TRBV6-6 to TRBJ1-1, with D perhaps TRBD1 (5 bases). The CDR3 covers 15 residues. The ends were cut back, 7 bases at V and 1 base at J, with 16 bases in the middle. Germline CDR1 and CDR2: MNHNY and SVGAGI (reference sequence). CDR3 DNA: TGTGCCAGCACCCCCCGTGGAGGGACGAACACTGAAGCTTTCTTT. As protein: CASTPRGGTNTEAFF.

The table lists this clone with a few counts. This chain links TRBV2 with TRBJ2-5; D may be TRBD2 (5 bases). The better agreement between TRBJ2-7 and the DNA end casts doubt on the J call. Germline V gene data show CDR1 as SNHLY and CDR2 as FYNNEI. The CDR3 has 11 amino acids. The CDR3 here is CASNGRGEQYF. The CDR3 DNA reads as TGTGCCAGCAATGGGAGAGGCGAGCAGTACTTC.

The count of this clone is one. The chain has TRBV5-1 and TRBJ2-2; 9 bases are shared with TRBD2. CDR1 and CDR2 (germline): SGHRS, YFSETQ. V shed 2 bases, J shed 1 base, and the junction held 3 bases outside the gene matches. This CDR3 contains 16 residues. CDR3 sequence reads: CASSFTSGWNTGELFF. The CDR3 DNA follows: TGCGCCAGCAGCTTCACTAGCGGGTGGAACACCGGGGAGCTGTTTTTT.

The chain combines TRBV9 with TRBJ2-1; no clear D. Trimming removed 1 base at V and 6 bases at J, with 5 bases between. This CDR3 spans 12 amino acids. Germline CDR1 SGDLS, CDR2 YYNGEE. CDR3 sequence (DNA): TGTGCCAGCAGCGTACGTTCCAATGAGCAGTTCTTC. Amino acid sequence: CASSVRSNEQFF.

V usage is TRBV6-5 and J usage is TRBJ2-1, with 8 nucleotides matching TRBD1. The V gene's germline CDR1 is MNHEY and CDR2 SVGAGI. The V gene end was trimmed by 5 bases and the J gene end by 3 bases; junction bases not matched to a gene: 6. This CDR3 comprises 15 residues. CDR3 DNA sequence: TGTGCCAGCAGTCAGGGACAGGCCTACTACAATGAGCAGTTCTTC. Translation: CASSQGQAYYNEQFF.

Only one count was recorded for this clone. The rearrangement uses TRBV9 and TRBJ1-1; TRBD1 agrees at 7 bases. This CDR3 has 13 amino acids. CDR1 is SGDLS, CDR2 YYNGEE, per germline. Germline trimming cut 5 bases from V and 5 bases from J; bases unmatched to any gene: 6. For the CDR3, the DNA is TGTGCCAGCAGTTCAGGGGGTCGGACTGAAGCTTTCTTT. It encodes CASSSGGRTEAFF. Full variable domain (outside the CDR3, taken from reference TRBV9 and TRBJ1-1): DSGVTQTPKHLITATGQRVTLRCSPRSGDLSVYWYQQSLDQGLQFLIQYYNGEERAKGNILERFSAQQFPDLHSELNLSSLELGDSALYFCASSSGGRTEAFFGQGTRLTVV.

This clone was counted once. V is TRBV9 and J is TRBJ2-3; TRBD2 matches 9 bases. The CDR3 is 15 residues long. Per the germline V gene, CDR1 is SGDLS and CDR2 is YYNGEE. V lost 0 bases to trimming and J lost 3 bases; unmatched junction nucleotides: 2. The CDR3 sequence is CASSVGREGTDTQYF. CDR3 coding DNA: TGTGCCAGCAGCGTAGGGCGGGAGGGAACAGATACGCAGTATTTT.

In regard to this clone: An end of the junction does not agree with germline; a read error may underlie this. The chain couples TRBV7-9 to TRBJ2-7, with D possibly being TRBD2 (5 bases). Germline assignment: CDR1 SEHNR and CDR2 FQNEAQ (reference sequence). This CDR3 is 11 amino acids long. CDR3 amino acids: CSSSSRKGAYF. The CDR3 DNA is TGTTCCAGCAGCTCCCGTAAGGGAGCCTACTTC.

This clone has just a few counts. V usage is TRBV4-1 and J usage is TRBJ2-7; 9 positions match TRBD2. CDR1 and CDR2 (germline): MGHRA, YSYEKL. The CDR3 is 15 residues long. V was pared by 3 bases and J by 3 bases, with 6 bases of the junction left unmatched. This chain's CDR3 is CASSQAGGGLYEQYF. DNA of the CDR3: TGCGCCAGCAGCCAGGCGGGGGGGGGCCTCTACGAGCAGTACTTC.

This sequence joins TRBV18 and TRBJ2-4, with TRBD1 identical over 8 bases. Germline-derived CDR1 and CDR2 are KGHSH and LQKENI. V lost 0 bases to trimming and J lost 7 bases; unmatched junction nucleotides: 2. The CDR3 is 14 residues long. The CDR3 DNA reads TGTGCCAGCTCACCACCAAGGACAGGGAACATTCAGTACTTC. Its protein product is CASSPPRTGNIQYF.

The chain links TRBV30 to TRBJ2-3; TRBD2 matches 10 bases. Trimming cost V 3 bases and J 4 bases; bases outside gene matches: 7. CDR3 size: 15 residues. In germline, CDR1 is GTSNPN, CDR2 SVGIG (reference sequence). For the CDR3, the DNA is TGTGCCTGGAGGAGGGGACTAGCGAGTCCAGATACGCAGTATTTT. Residues: CAWRRGLASPDTQYF.

The chain links TRBV9 to TRBJ2-1; 7 positions match TRBD1. Trimming removed 0 bases from V and 8 bases from J; junction bases left unmatched: 8. The germline CDR1 and CDR2 sequences are SGDLS and YYNGEE. The CDR3 contains 15 residues. This CDR3 reads CASSVEGAGFDEQFF. The CDR3 DNA is TGTGCCAGCAGCGTAGAGGGGGCAGGTTTCGATGAGCAGTTCTTC.

This clone was seen a handful of times. CDR3 amino acids: CASRTHTGELFF. CDR3 in DNA: TGTGCCAGTCGGACACACACCGGGGAGCTGTTTTTT. The V call is TRBV27, the J call TRBJ2-2; maybe TRBD1 (5 bases). Germline CDR1 MNHEY, CDR2 SMNVEV (reference sequence). Trimming removed 9 bases from V and 3 bases from J, with 8 bases in between. The CDR3 contains 12 residues.

In this sample, this clone turned up a few times. V is TRBV4-3 and J is TRBJ2-1, with D possibly TRBD2 on 5 matching bases. This CDR3 has 13 amino acids. Trimming removed 3 bases from V and 7 bases from J, with 10 bases in between. Germline V gives CDR1 LGHNA, CDR2 YSLEER. The CDR3: CASSHDRGNEQFF. In DNA, the CDR3 is TGCGCCAGCAGCCACGATCGGGGTAATGAGCAGTTCTTC.

The chain joins TRBV25-1 to TRBJ2-5, with TRBD2 matching over 10 bases. This CDR3 is 16 amino acids long. Looked up from germline, CDR1 is MGHDK and CDR2 is SYGVNS. V lost 5 bases, J lost 0 bases, and 6 bases stayed unmatched. CDR3: CASSTGTSAYQETQYF. Written as DNA, the CDR3 is TGTGCCAGCAGTACCGGGACTAGCGCGTACCAAGAGACCCAGTACTTC.

The chain combines TRBV2 with TRBJ1-5; D remains unclear. V was shortened by 5 bases and J by 7 bases, with 18 bases between the two germline ends. This CDR3 comprises 15 residues. The V gene's germline CDR1 is SNHLY and CDR2 FYNNEI. The CDR3 sequence is CASSPDHLEGQPQHF. The CDR3 nucleotides read TGTGCCAGCAGTCCGGACCACTTGGAGGGACAGCCCCAGCATTTT. The variable domain in full, completed from reference TRBV2 and TRBJ1-5, reads EPEVTQTPSHQVTQMGQEVILRCVPISNHLYFYWYRQILGQKVEFLVSFYNNEISEKSEIFDDQFSVERPDGSNFTLKIRSTKLEDSAMYFCASSPDHLEGQPQHFGDGTRLSIL.

The V gene is TRBV10-1, the J gene TRBJ2-7, with TRBD2 matching 9 bases. Trimming took 4 bases from V and 12 from J; bases not matched to a gene: 10. The CDR3 contains 13 residues. Germline CDR1 reads WNHNN; CDR2 reads SYGVQD (reference sequence). The CDR3 DNA reads as TGCGCCAGCAGTGCGGTATCCGGGACTAGCATGTACTTC. Translated: CASSAVSGTSMYF.

The chain has TRBV12-5 and TRBJ2-7; no reliable D call. Germline-derived CDR1 and CDR2 are LGHNT and FRNRAP. The V and J ends lost 4 bases and 2 bases respectively, with 12 bases between them. The CDR3 has 14 residues. The CDR3 sequence is CASGSPRNPYEQYF. The CDR3 DNA follows: TGTGCTAGTGGTTCCCCCAGGAACCCCTACGAGCAGTACTTC.